The 14 T cell receptor beta chains below all came from one sample that was sequenced in a study of blood T cells in healthy people across ages. For the second PCR, which ran for about 6 to 11 cycles, a sample-barcoded 5' primer and a J-beta primer mix were used. TCRdb redid the calling of the 5' RACE reads with MiXCR, one entry per CDR3 protein. The sample has about 730,000 distinct CDR3 sequences, approximately 39% seen once; the top ten hold 20% to 25%. Sequenced material: blood. The receptors derive from an older woman in good health.

The J gene is TRBJ2-1, the V gene TRBV12-3 or TRBV12-4, with D possibly TRBD1 on 6 matching bases. The CDR3 has 13 residues. V lost 0 bases to trimming and J lost 10 bases, with 10 bases between them. CDR3 region: CASSLATDREQFF. As DNA, the CDR3 is TGTGCCAGCAGTTTAGCGACGGACAGAGAGCAGTTCTTC.

Remarks on this clonotype: A much larger clone lies a single base off, so this may be a read error. CDR3 DNA: TGTGCCAGCAGACTAGCGAGATCGGGCACAGATACGCAGTATTTT. It encodes CASRLARSGTDTQYF. The chain links TRBV7-2 to TRBJ2-3; 7 bases line up with TRBD2. J lost 1 base, V lost 6 bases, and 7 bases had no gene match. The CDR3 has 15 amino acids. Germline V gene lookup returns CDR1 SGHTA and CDR2 FQGNSA.

In its sample, this clonotype was seen many times. The chain links TRBV5-1 to TRBJ2-3; weak D call: TRBD2 (6 bases). With 6 bases removed from V and 3 bases from J, the gap between germline ends came to 17 bases. Germline V gives CDR1 SGHRS, CDR2 YFSETQ. This CDR3 is 15 amino acids long. The DNA of the CDR3 is TGCGCCAGCAATAGGGGAGGAGGGCGGACAGATACGCAGTATTTT. Protein sequence: CASNRGGGRTDTQYF.

The rearrangement uses TRBV3-1 and TRBJ2-5; 7 bases are a match to TRBD2. TRBJ2-7 explains the end of the DNA better; the J call may be wrong. In germline, CDR1 is LGHDT, CDR2 YNNKEL (reference sequence). The CDR3 has 15 residues. The CDR3 DNA reads as TGTGCCAGCAGCCACGCTAGCGGACCCTCCTACGAGCAGTACTTC. Translation: CASSHASGPSYEQYF.

This chain links TRBV9 with TRBJ2-3; 7 bases fit TRBD1. Trimming at V came to 4 bases and at J to 2 bases, leaving 10 bases not matched to a gene. The CDR3 covers 16 residues. Per germline, CDR1 SGDLS and CDR2 YYNGEE. In DNA form, the CDR3 reads TGTGCCAGCAGCCCCGGAAAAGACAGGGTCACAGATACGCAGTATTTT. Protein: CASSPGKDRVTDTQYF.

The sample holds many counts of this clonotype. This chain connects TRBV7-2 to TRBJ1-2; D might be TRBD1 (5 bases). The CDR3 runs 16 residues. V was trimmed by 3 bases and J by 8 bases, leaving 22 bases between them. The germline CDR1 and CDR2 sequences are SGHTA and FQGNSA. The DNA for the CDR3 is TGTGCCAGCAGCTTGTTACAGGCCACCTCGACGAGCGGCTACACCTTC. Amino acids: CASSLLQATSTSGYTF.

V usage is TRBV3-1 and J usage is TRBJ1-2; 7 bases agree with TRBD1. V was clipped by 0 bases and J by 7 bases; unmatched bases: 5. This CDR3 comprises 14 residues. The germline gives CDR1 LGHDT, CDR2 YNNKEL (reference sequence). CDR3 in amino acids: CASSQDEQGRGYTF. CDR3 nucleotides: TGTGCCAGCAGCCAAGATGAACAGGGGCGTGGCTACACCTTC.

This clonotype was detected many times. This sequence joins TRBV6-5 and TRBJ2-7; 7 nucleotides agree with TRBD1. This CDR3 has 14 residues. The J segment lost 1 base and the V segment lost 4 bases, leaving 4 bases of the junction unmatched. Germline-derived CDR1 and CDR2 are MNHEY and SVGAGI. CDR3 DNA: TGTGCCAGCAGTTCCGACAGGGTTTCCTACGAGCAGTACTTC. Translation: CASSSDRVSYEQYF.

This chain connects TRBV20-1 to TRBJ1-2; 10 nucleotides match TRBD1. CDR1 and CDR2 (germline): DFQATT, SNEGSKA (reference sequence). The trim removed 5 bases at V and 8 bases at J, leaving 11 bases unmatched. CDR3 length: 14 residues. The DNA for the CDR3 is TGCAGTGCTCTCACCACGACAGGGGGCTGGGGCTACACCTTC. Translation gives CSALTTTGGWGYTF.

The rearrangement links TRBV6-6 to TRBJ1-4; D call uncertain. Germline CDR1 is MNHNY and CDR2 is SVGAGI (reference sequence). There are 14 residues in the CDR3. Trimming shortened V by 7 bases and J by 4 bases, and 13 bases separated the two germline ends. The CDR3 here is CASTLTPRNEKLFF. For the CDR3, the DNA is TGTGCCAGCACCTTGACACCGCGTAATGAAAAACTGTTTTTT.

The CDR3 DNA reads TGTGCCAGCAGCTTAGGTTCTTATAATACTGAAGCTTTCTTT. Translating gives CASSLGSYNTEAFF. The chain employs TRBV7-9 and TRBJ1-1, with no clear D. The V end was cut by 1 base, the J end by 5 bases, with 11 bases between. This CDR3 spans 14 amino acids. Germline V lookup: CDR1 SEHNR, CDR2 FQNEAQ (reference sequence).

This chain uses TRBV7-2 with TRBJ2-5; TRBD1 matches 8 bases. The DNA end lines up better with TRBJ2-7; the J call may be wrong. Germline V gene data show CDR1 as SGHTA and CDR2 as FQGNSA. This CDR3 is 16 amino acids long. The CDR3, as DNA: TGTGCCAGCAGCTTAATAGTTGGACAGGGTTATCACGAGCAGTACTTC. This codes for CASSLIVGQGYHEQYF.

The sample holds one count of this clonotype. The rearrangement joins TRBV6-5 to TRBJ2-5; 7 bases are a match to TRBD1. The CDR3 length is 15 residues. Trimming cost V 6 bases and J 2 bases; bases outside gene matches: 9. Germline loops: CDR1 MNHEY, CDR2 SVGAGI. The CDR3 region is CASSRRTGQQETQYF. The CDR3 DNA follows: TGTGCCAGCAGCCGTCGGACAGGACAACAAGAGACCCAGTACTTC.

This chain connects TRBV7-2 to TRBJ2-1, with TRBD2 matching 12 bases. Germline loops: CDR1 SGHTA, CDR2 FQGNSA. This CDR3 is built from 14 residues. The V segment lost 2 bases and the J segment 13 bases; nucleotides outside the gene matches: 6. The CDR3, as DNA: TGTGCCAGCAGCTTACGGGTACTAGCGGGAGGACAGTTCTTC. Translating gives CASSLRVLAGGQFF. Using reference TRBV7-2 and TRBJ2-1 for the parts outside the CDR3, the full variable domain is GAGVSQSPSNKVTEKGKDVELRCDPISGHTALYWYRQSLGQGLEFLIYFQGNSAPDKSGLPSDRFSAERTGGSVSTLTIQRTQQEDSAVYLCASSLRVLAGGQFFGPGTRLTVL.